This T cell receptor beta chain was sequenced for a study of CD8 T cells in Susac syndrome. From blood CD8+ and CD4+ T cells, TCR beta sequences were generated. Healthy donors constituted the controls, which were matched for age and sex. TEMRA cells were FACS-enriched, while CD8+ and CD4+ T cells were negatively isolated. Random hexamers primed reverse transcription of about 0.45 to 1 ug RNA. Amplification of TCR beta CDR3 used immunoSEQ multiplex PCR across 54 Vbeta and 13 Jbeta. From the immunoSEQ multiplex PCR reads, TCRdb called clonotypes with MiXCR, one entry per CDR3 protein. The data show roughly 130,000 distinct CDR3 sequences, more than 90% seen once. CDR3 length: 15 residues. The germline gives CDR1 SNHLY, CDR2 FYNNEI. After removal of 7 bases from V and 4 bases from J, the junction contained 3 bases not matched to a gene.

Sequenced sample: CD4+ T cells from PBMCs. The chain carries TRBV2 and TRBJ2-1; 14 bases map to TRBD2. The sequence was collected from a human donor in good health. The CDR3 DNA sequence: TGTGCCAGCACGGGACTAGCGGGGGTATACAATGAGCAGTTCTTC. It codes for CASTGLAGVYNEQFF.